The TCR beta chain under discussion was sequenced for a study of blood T cell repertoires in COVID-19. About the study: There were acute and convalescent COVID-19 samples, and they came from the United States, Italy and Spain. T cells, B-cell-depleted T cells, or PBMCs supplied cDNA or gDNA.

The ends lost 1 base at V and 4 bases at J; junction bases unmatched: 4. The CDR3 consists of 16 residues. The germline gives CDR1 SGHDN, CDR2 FVKESK. Original analysis: Amplifying reference gene primers gave estimates of nucleated cell counts. Produced via immunoSEQ multiplex PCR; TCRdb's table is partial and in-frame only. The V and J calls and clone size were taken over from that table, and D and trimming were inferred from the DNA. The sample has about 80,000 clones, around 88% seen once. The chain links TRBV14 to TRBJ2-2, with TRBD1 matching 9 bases. The receptor's source is an elderly woman with acute or convalescent COVID-19. The sample comprised peripheral blood. The CDR3 DNA reads as TGTGCCAGCAGCCAAGCACCGGGACAGGGCACCGGGGAGCTGTTTTTT. Translated: CASSQAPGQGTGELFF. Together with reference TRBV14 and TRBJ2-2, the CDR3 gives the full variable domain: EAGVTQFPSHSVIEKGQTVTLRCDPISGHDNLYWYRRVMGKEIKFLLHFVKESKQDESGMPNNRFLAERTGGTYSTLKVQPAELEDSGVYFCASSQAPGQGTGELFFGEGSRLTVL.